This T cell receptor (beta chain) was captured in a study of blood T cells in healthy people across ages. Sample-barcoded 5' priming and a J-beta primer mix drove a second PCR of 7 to 11 cycles. The study obtained at least 2.5 million CDR3-containing paired-end reads from every sample. TCRdb ran MiXCR on the 5' RACE reads and lists one entry per CDR3 protein. The table records roughly 1.6 million distinct CDR3 sequences, roughly 32% of them present only once. CDR3 length equals 13 residues. Germline CDR1 SGHRS, CDR2 YFSETQ. With 4 bases removed from V and 6 bases from J, the gap between germline ends came to 12 bases.

The sequenced sample was blood. The TCR was taken from a woman between 25 and 40 years old in good health. The rearrangement joins TRBV5-1 to TRBJ2-3; D remains unclear. CDR3 sequence: CASSVSRPDTQYF. CDR3 bases: TGCGCCAGCAGCGTCTCCAGGCCGGATACGCAGTATTTT. The whole variable domain, remainder taken from reference TRBV5-1 and TRBJ2-3, is KAGVTQTPRYLIKTRGQQVTLSCSPISGHRSVSWYQQTPGQGLQFLFEYFSETQRNKGNFPGRFSGRQFSNSRSEMNVSTLELGDSALYLCASSVSRPDTQYFGPGTRLTVL.